This TCR beta chain was recorded in a study of Graves' ophthalmopathy and Graves' hyperthyroidism. TCR beta CDR3 regions were amplified from RNA transcripts. After a first-round RT-PCR with HTBI primers, a second-round multiplex PCR was run. TCRdb reanalysed the multiplex PCR reads using MiXCR and keeps one entry per CDR3 protein. The sample has some 250,000 distinct CDR3 sequences; around 42% are singletons. The sample holds one count of this clonotype. Antigen specificity is unknown. The germline V gene encodes CDR1 SGHRS and CDR2 YFSETQ. The CDR3 runs to 15 residues. V was clipped by 3 bases and J by 0 bases, with 10 bases between them. Overall study results and limits: A 13-signature model separated ophthalmopathy from stable hyperthyroidism, reaching roughly 85% sensitivity and less than 83% specificity cross-validated.

This clonotype was obtained from an adult man with Graves' ophthalmopathy. Sequencing used peripheral blood. The chain carries TRBV5-1 and TRBJ1-3; the D is unclear. CDR3 coding DNA: TGCGCCAGCAGCTGGGAGGCAGGCTCTGGAAACACCATATATTTT. Amino acid sequence: CASSWEAGSGNTIYF. The variable domain in full, completed from reference TRBV5-1 and TRBJ1-3, reads KAGVTQTPRYLIKTRGQQVTLSCSPISGHRSVSWYQQTPGQGLQFLFEYFSETQRNKGNFPGRFSGRQFSNSRSEMNVSTLELGDSALYLCASSWEAGSGNTIYFGEGSWLTVV.